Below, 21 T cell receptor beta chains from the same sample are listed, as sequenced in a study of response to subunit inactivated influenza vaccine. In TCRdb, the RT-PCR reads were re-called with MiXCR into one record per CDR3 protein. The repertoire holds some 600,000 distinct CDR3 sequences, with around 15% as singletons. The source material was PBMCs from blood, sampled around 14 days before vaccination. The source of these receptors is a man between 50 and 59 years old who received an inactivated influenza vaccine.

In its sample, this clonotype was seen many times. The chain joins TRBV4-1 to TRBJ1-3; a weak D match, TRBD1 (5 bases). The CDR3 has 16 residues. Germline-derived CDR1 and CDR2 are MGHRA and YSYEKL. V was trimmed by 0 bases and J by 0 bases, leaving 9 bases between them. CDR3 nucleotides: TGCGCCAGCAGCCAAGAGGGACCTTACTCTGGAAACACCATATATTTT. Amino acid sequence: CASSQEGPYSGNTIYF.

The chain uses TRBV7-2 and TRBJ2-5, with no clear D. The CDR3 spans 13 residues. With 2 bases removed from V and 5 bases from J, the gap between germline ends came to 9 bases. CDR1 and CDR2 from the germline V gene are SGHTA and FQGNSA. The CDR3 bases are TGTGCCAGCAGCTTACTTAGGTCCGAGACCCAGTACTTC. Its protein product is CASSLLRSETQYF.

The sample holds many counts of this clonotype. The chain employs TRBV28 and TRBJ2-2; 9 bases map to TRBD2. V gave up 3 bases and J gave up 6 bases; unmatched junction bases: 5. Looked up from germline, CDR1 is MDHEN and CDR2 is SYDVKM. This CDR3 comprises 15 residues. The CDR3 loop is CASSLAGGEAGELFF. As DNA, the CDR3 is TGTGCCAGCAGTTTGGCGGGAGGGGAAGCCGGGGAGCTGTTTTTT.

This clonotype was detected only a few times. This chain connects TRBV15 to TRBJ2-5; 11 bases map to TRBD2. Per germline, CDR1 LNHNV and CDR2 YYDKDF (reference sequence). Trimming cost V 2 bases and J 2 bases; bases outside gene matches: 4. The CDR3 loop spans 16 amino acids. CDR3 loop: CATSRRRLAGQETQYF. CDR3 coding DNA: TGTGCCACCAGCAGAAGGAGACTAGCGGGACAAGAGACCCAGTACTTC.

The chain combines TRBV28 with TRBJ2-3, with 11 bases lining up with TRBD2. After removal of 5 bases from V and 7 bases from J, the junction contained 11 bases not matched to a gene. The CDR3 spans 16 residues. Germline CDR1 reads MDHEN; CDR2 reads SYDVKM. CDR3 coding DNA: TGTGCCAGCAGTGCCGAAACTAGCGGGAGACCTTATACGCAGTATTTT. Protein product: CASSAETSGRPYTQYF.

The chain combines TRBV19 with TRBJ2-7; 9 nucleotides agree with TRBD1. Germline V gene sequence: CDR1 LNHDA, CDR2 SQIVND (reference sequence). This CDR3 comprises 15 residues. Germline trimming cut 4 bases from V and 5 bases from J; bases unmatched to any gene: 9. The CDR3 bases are TGTGCCAGTAGTACATTGGGGACAGGGTCTCACGAGCAGTACTTC. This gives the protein CASSTLGTGSHEQYF.

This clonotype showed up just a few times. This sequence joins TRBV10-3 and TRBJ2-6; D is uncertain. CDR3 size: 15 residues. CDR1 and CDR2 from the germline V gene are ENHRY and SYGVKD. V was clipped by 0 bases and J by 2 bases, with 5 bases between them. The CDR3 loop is CAISESGAGANVLTF. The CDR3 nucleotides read TGTGCCATCAGTGAGTCTGGGGCTGGGGCCAACGTCCTGACTTTC.

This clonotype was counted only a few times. The CDR3: CASSVATSEETQYF. CDR3 coding DNA: TGTGCCAGCAGCGTAGCTACTAGCGAGGAGACCCAGTACTTC. The rearrangement joins TRBV9 to TRBJ2-5, with 7 bases matching TRBD2. Trimming cost V 0 bases and J 5 bases; bases outside gene matches: 4. Germline V gives CDR1 SGDLS, CDR2 YYNGEE. The CDR3 is 14 residues long.

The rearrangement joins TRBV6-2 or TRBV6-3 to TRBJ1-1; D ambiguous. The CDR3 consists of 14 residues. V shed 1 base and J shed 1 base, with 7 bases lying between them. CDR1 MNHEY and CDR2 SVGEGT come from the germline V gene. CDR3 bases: TGTGCCAGCAGTTACTTGGGTTGGAACACTGAAGCTTTCTTT. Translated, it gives CASSYLGWNTEAFF.

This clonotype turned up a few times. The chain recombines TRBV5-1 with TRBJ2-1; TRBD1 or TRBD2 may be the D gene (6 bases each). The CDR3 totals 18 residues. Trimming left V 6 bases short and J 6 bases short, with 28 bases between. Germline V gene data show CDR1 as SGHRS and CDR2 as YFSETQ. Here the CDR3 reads CASNLYGHRDTGVNEQFF. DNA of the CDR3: TGCGCCAGCAACCTGTACGGACACCGGGACACGGGGGTCAATGAGCAGTTCTTC.

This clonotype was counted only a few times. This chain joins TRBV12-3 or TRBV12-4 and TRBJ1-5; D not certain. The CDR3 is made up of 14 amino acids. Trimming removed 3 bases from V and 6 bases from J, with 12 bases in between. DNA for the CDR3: TGTGCCAGCAGTTTGGACGCGGTTGGTCAGCCCCAGCATTTT. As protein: CASSLDAVGQPQHF.

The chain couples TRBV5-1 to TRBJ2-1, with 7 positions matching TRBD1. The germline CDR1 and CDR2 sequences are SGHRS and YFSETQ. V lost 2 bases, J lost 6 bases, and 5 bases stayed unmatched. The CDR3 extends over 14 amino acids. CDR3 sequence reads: CASSFATGTNEQFF. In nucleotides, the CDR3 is TGCGCCAGCAGCTTCGCGACAGGGACCAATGAGCAGTTCTTC.

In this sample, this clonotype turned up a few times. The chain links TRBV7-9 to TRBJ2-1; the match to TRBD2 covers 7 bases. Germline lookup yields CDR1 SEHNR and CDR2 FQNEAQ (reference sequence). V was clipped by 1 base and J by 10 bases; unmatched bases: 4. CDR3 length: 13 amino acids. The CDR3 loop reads CASSLGLAEEQFF. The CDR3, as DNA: TGTGCCAGCAGCTTAGGGCTAGCGGAGGAGCAGTTCTTC. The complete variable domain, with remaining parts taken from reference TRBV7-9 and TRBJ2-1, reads DTGVSQNPRHKITKRGQNVTFRCDPISEHNRLYWYRQTLGQGPEFLTYFQNEAQLEKSRLLSDRFSAERPKGSFSTLEIQRTEQGDSAMYLCASSLGLAEEQFFGPGTRLTVL.

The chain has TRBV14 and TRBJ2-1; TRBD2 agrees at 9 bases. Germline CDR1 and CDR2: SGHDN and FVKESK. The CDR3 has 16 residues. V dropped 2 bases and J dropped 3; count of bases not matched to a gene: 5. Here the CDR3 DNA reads TGTGCCAGCAGCCAATGGACTAGCGCTTTCTACAATGAGCAGTTCTTC. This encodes CASSQWTSAFYNEQFF.

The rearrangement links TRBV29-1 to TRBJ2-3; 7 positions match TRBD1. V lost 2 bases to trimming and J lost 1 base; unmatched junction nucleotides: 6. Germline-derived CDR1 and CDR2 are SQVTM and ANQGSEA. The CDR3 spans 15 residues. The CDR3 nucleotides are TGCAGCGTTGAACTCCAGGGGGTTGGCACAGATACGCAGTATTTT. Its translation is CSVELQGVGTDTQYF.

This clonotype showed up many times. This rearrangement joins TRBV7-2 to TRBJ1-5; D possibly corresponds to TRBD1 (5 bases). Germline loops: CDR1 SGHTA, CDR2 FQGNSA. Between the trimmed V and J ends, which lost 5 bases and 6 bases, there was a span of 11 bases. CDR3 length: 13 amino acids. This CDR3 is CASSLTGTQPQHF. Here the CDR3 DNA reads TGTGCCAGCAGCCTAACGGGGACTCAGCCCCAGCATTTT.

CDR3 amino acids: CASSQDSEETQYF. The CDR3 DNA reads TGTGCCAGCAGCCAAGACAGCGAAGAGACCCAGTACTTC. The chain recombines TRBV5-4 with TRBJ2-5, with D possibly being TRBD1 (5 bases). This CDR3 contains 13 residues. V dropped 4 bases and J dropped 3 bases, with 10 bases sitting between them. The germline V gene encodes CDR1 SGHNT and CDR2 YYREEE (reference sequence). Variable domain in full (rest from reference TRBV5-4 and TRBJ2-5): ETGVTQSPTHLIKTRGQQVTLRCSSQSGHNTVSWYQQALGQGPQFIFQYYREEENGRGNFPPRFSGLQFPNYSSELNVNALELDDSALYLCASSQDSEETQYFGPGTRLLVL.

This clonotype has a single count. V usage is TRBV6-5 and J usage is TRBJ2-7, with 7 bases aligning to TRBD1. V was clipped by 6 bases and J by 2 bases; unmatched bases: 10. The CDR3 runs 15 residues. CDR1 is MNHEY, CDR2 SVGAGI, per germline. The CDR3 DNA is TGTGCCAGCAGCCTTACCCGGGACAGAGCCTACGAGCAGTACTTC. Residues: CASSLTRDRAYEQYF.

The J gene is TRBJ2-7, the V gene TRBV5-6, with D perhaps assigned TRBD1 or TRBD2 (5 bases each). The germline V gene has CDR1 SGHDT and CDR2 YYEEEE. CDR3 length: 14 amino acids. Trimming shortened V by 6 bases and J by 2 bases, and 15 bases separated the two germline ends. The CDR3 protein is CASNTIGATYEQYF. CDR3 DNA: TGTGCCAGCAATACGATCGGGGCTACCTACGAGCAGTACTTC.

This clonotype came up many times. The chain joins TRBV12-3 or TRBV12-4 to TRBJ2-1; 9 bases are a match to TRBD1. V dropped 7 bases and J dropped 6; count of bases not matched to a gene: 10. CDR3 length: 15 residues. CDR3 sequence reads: CASTIGTGSGNEQFF. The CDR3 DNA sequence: TGTGCCAGCACCATAGGGACAGGGAGCGGCAATGAGCAGTTCTTC.

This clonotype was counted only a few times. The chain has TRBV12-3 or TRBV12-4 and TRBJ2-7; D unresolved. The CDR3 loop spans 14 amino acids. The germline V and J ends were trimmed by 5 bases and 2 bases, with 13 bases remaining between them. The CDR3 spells CASSPGSGTYEQYF. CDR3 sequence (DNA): TGTGCCAGCAGTCCCGGTTCAGGAACCTACGAGCAGTACTTC.